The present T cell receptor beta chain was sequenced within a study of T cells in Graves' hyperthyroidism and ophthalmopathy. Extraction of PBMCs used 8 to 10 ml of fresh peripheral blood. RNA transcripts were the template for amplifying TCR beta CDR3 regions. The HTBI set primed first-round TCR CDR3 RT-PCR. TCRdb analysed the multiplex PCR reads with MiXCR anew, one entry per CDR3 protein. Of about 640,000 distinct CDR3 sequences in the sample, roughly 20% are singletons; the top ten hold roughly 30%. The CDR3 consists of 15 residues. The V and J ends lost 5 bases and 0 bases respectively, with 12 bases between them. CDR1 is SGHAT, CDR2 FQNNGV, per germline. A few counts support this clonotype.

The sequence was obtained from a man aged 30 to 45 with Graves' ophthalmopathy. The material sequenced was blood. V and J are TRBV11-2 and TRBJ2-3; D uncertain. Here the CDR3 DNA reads TGTGCCAGCAGCCCCTCCCCCGGCAGCACAGATACGCAGTATTTT. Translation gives CASSPSPGSTDTQYF.